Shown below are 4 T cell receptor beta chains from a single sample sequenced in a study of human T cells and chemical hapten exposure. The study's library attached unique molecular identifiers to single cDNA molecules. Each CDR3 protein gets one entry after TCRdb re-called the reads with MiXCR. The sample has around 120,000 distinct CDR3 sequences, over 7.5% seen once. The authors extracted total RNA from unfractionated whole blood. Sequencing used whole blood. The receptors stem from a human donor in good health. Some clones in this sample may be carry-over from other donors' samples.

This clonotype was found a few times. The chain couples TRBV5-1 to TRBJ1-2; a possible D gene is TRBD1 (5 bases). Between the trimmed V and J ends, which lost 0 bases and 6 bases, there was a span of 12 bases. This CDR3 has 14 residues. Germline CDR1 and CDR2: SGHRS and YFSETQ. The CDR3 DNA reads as TGCGCCAGCAGCTTGGCCGTAGGGGTAAATGGCTACACCTTC. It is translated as CASSLAVGVNGYTF.

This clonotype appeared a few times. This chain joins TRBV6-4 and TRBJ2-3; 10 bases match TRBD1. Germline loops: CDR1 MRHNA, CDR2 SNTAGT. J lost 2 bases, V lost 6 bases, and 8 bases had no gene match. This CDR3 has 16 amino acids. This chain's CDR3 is CASRAGTGASTDTQYF. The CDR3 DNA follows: TGTGCCAGCAGAGCCGGGACAGGGGCTTCCACAGATACGCAGTATTTT.

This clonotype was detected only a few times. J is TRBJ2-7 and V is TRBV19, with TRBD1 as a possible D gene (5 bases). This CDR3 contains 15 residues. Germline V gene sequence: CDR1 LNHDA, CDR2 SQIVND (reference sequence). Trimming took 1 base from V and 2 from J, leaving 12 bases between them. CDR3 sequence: CASSIGLGPPYEQYF. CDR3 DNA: TGTGCCAGTAGTATAGGTCTGGGGCCCCCCTACGAGCAGTACTTC.

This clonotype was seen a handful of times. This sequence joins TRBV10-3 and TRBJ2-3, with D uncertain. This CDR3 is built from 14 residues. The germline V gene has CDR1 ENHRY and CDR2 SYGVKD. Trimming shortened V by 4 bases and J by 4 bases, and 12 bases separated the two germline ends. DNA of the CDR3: TGTGCCATCAGTGGGACCAGAGGCGCAGATACGCAGTATTTT. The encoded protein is CAISGTRGADTQYF.